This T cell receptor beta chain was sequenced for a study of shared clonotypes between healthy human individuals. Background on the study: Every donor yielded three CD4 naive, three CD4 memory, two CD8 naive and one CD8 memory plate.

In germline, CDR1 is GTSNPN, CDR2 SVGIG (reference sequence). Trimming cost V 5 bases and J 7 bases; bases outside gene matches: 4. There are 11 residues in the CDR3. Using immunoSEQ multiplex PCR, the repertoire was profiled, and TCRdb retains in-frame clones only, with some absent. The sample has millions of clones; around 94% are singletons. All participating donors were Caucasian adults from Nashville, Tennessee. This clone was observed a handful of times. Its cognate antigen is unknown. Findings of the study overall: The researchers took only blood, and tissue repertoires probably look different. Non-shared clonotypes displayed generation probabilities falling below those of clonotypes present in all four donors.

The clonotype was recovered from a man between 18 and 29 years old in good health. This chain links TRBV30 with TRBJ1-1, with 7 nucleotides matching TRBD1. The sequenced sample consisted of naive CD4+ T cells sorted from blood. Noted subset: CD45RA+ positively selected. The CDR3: CAWGWTGEAFF. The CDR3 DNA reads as TGTGCCTGGGGATGGACAGGTGAAGCTTTCTTT.